This T cell receptor beta chain is drawn from a study of blood T cell repertoires in COVID-19. Study overall: From the United States, Italy and Spain came samples of acute and convalescent COVID-19.

It was during active infection that Seattle patients were enrolled and then longitudinally followed. V lost 5 bases, J lost 5 bases, and 8 bases stayed unmatched. This CDR3 region has 14 residues. From germline, CDR1 is SNHLY and CDR2 FYNNEI. Per the original methods: For nucleated cells, counts were estimated from reference gene primer amplification. Profiled with immunoSEQ multiplex PCR; TCRdb holds only in-frame clones, not every one. From that table come the V and J calls and clone size; the DNA was used to work out D and trimming. The table includes approximately 500,000 clones, around 90% detected once.

V usage is TRBV2 and J usage is TRBJ2-5, with 7 bases fitting TRBD1. The sequenced sample was peripheral blood. The TCR comes from a woman between 50 and 59 years old with COVID-19, enrolled during active disease. CDR3 nucleotides: TGTGCCAGCAGTACCGGGACAGCCTGGGAGACCCAGTACTTC. Encoded protein: CASSTGTAWETQYF.